The source of this TCR beta chain is a study of control samples from healthy donors and cancer patients. This clone was recorded a few times. The CDR3 contains 16 residues. V shed 5 bases, J shed 6 bases, and the junction held 11 bases outside the gene matches. Per the germline V gene, CDR1 is SGHAT and CDR2 is FQNNGV. The method was immunoSEQ multiplex PCR; TCRdb's version includes in-frame clones alone and lacks a portion of them. The table includes around 120,000 clones, about 93% detected once. The sequenced material came from PBMCs. The chain combines TRBV11-2 with TRBJ2-2; 8 bases align to TRBD2. This TCR was sampled from a man aged 45-60 years with head and neck cancer. CDR3 sequence (DNA): TGTGCCAGCAGCCTTTTCGGCGGTAGCGGGGCCGGGGAGCTGTTTTTT. This gives the protein CASSLFGGSGAGELFF.